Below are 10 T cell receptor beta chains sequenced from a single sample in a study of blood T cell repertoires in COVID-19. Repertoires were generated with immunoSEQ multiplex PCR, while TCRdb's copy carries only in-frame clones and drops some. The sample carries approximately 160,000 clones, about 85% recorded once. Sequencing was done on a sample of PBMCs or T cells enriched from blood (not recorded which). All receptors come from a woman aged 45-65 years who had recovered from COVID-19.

This CDR3 reads CASSLVSRETQYF. Here the CDR3 DNA reads TGTGCCAGCAGCTTAGTTTCTCGAGAGACCCAGTACTTC. The chain employs TRBV7-2 and TRBJ2-5; D is uncertain. Trimming took 1 base from V and 4 from J, leaving 7 bases between them. Germline loops: CDR1 SGHTA, CDR2 FQGNSA. The CDR3 covers 13 residues.

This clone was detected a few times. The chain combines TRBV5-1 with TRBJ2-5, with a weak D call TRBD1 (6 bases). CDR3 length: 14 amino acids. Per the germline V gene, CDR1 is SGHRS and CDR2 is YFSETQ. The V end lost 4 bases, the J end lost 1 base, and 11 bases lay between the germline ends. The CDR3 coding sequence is TGCGCCAGCAGCCAGGACAGTCCCCAAGAGACCCAGTACTTC. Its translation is CASSQDSPQETQYF.

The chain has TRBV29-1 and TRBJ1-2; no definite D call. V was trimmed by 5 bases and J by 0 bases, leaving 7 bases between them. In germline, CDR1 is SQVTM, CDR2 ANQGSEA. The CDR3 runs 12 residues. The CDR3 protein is CSVLDANYGYTF. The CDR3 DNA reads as TGCAGCGTTTTAGATGCTAACTATGGCTACACCTTC.

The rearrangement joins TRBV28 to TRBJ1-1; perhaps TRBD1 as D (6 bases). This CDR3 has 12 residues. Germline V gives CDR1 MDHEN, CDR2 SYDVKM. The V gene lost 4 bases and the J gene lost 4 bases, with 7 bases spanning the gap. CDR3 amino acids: CASSYRVTEAFF. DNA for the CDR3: TGTGCCAGCAGTTACAGGGTCACTGAAGCTTTCTTT.

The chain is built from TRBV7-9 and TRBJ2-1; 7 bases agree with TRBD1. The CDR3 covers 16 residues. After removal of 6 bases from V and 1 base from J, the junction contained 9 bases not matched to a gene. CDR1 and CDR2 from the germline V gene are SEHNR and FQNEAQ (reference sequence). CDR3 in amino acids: CASSITGETSYNEQFF. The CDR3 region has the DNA TGTGCCAGCAGTATTACAGGGGAAACGTCCTACAATGAGCAGTTCTTC.

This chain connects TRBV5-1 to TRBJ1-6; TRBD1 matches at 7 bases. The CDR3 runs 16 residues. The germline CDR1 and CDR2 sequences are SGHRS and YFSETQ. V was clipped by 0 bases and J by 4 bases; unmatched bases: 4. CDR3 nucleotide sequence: TGCGCCAGCAGCTTGGCGGGACAGAGATATAATTCACCCCTCCACTTT. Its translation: CASSLAGQRYNSPLHF.

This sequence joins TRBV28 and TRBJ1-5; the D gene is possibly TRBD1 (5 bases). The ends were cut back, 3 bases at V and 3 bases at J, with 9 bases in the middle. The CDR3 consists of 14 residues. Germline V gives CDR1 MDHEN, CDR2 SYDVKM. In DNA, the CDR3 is TGTGCCAGCAGTTTGGGGGGACCCAATCAGCCCCAGCATTTT. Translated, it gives CASSLGGPNQPQHF.

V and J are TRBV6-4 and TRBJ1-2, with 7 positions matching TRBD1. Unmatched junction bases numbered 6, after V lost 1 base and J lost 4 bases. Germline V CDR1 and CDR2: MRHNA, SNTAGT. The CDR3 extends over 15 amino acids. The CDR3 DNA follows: TGTGCCAGCAGTGACTTACCGGGACAGATCTATGGCTACACCTTC. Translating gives CASSDLPGQIYGYTF.

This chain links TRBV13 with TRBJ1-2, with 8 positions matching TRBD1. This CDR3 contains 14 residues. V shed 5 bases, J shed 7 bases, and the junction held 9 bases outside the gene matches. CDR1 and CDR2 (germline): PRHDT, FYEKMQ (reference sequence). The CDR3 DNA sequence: TGTGCCAGCAGCCTAGTAGGACAGGGCTCTGGCTACACCTTC. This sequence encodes CASSLVGQGSGYTF.

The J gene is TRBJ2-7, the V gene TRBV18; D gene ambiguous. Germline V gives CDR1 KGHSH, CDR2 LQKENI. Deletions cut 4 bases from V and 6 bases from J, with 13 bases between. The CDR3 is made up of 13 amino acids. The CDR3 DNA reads TGTGCCAGCTCACAGTCGAGTTTGCTCGAGCAGTACTTC. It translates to CASSQSSLLEQYF.